These 11 T cell receptor beta chains share one sample of origin, sequenced in a study of technical replicates of blood from a few donors. Sequencing used immunoSEQ multiplex PCR; TCRdb keeps in-frame clones, though not all of them. The sample includes more than 65,000 clones, roughly 95% of them seen just once. Input material: T cells isolated from PBMCs. These receptors were collected from a human donor in good health.

This chain uses TRBV18 with TRBJ2-7; D is perhaps TRBD2 (5 bases). Germline CDR1 KGHSH, CDR2 LQKENI. The CDR3 extends over 13 amino acids. Trimming took off 1 base at V and 3 bases at J, with 7 bases between the two ends. CDR3 amino acids: CASSPRSGYEQYF. In DNA form, the CDR3 reads TGTGCCAGCTCACCACGGAGCGGCTACGAGCAGTACTTC.

The chain recombines TRBV5-5 with TRBJ2-3; 7 bases match TRBD2. In germline, CDR1 is SGHKS, CDR2 YYEKEE (reference sequence). J was trimmed by 1 base and V by 3 bases; bases with no gene match: 2. This CDR3 is 14 amino acids long. The CDR3, as DNA: TGTGCCAGCAGCTCGGGGGGACGCACAGATACGCAGTATTTT. This encodes CASSSGGRTDTQYF.

V gene TRBV2 combines with J gene TRBJ1-1; perhaps TRBD1 as D (5 bases). This CDR3 region has 14 residues. The V gene lost 5 bases and the J gene lost 4 bases, with 14 bases spanning the gap. CDR1 is SNHLY, CDR2 FYNNEI, per germline. The chain's CDR3 is CASSTHPQGTEAFF. The CDR3 nucleotides read TGTGCCAGCAGTACACATCCCCAGGGCACTGAAGCTTTCTTT.

CDR3 loop: CASSLDRGKGYTF. The CDR3 region has the DNA TGTGCCAGCAGCCTGGACAGGGGTAAGGGCTACACCTTC. The chain combines TRBV7-9 with TRBJ1-2; 9 bases fit TRBD1. The germline CDR1 and CDR2 sequences are SEHNR and FQNEAQ (reference sequence). The V gene end was trimmed by 5 bases and the J gene end by 8 bases; junction bases not matched to a gene: 6. This CDR3 has 13 residues. Full variable domain (remainder filled in from reference TRBV7-9 and TRBJ1-2): DTGVSQNPRHKITKRGQNVTFRCDPISEHNRLYWYRQTLGQGPEFLTYFQNEAQLEKSRLLSDRFSAERPKGSFSTLEIQRTEQGDSAMYLCASSLDRGKGYTFGSGTRLTVV.

The chain couples TRBV4-1 to TRBJ2-7; D is unresolved. Germline V CDR1 and CDR2: MGHRA, YSYEKL. V was trimmed by 0 bases and J by 0 bases, leaving 12 bases between them. CDR3 length: 16 residues. CDR3 nucleotides: TGCGCCAGCAGCCAAGAAGACAATTCGTACTCCTACGAGCAGTACTTC. Residues: CASSQEDNSYSYEQYF.

The CDR3 reads CASSVSSLYEQYF. CDR3 in DNA: TGTGCCAGCAGCGTAAGTAGTCTCTACGAGCAGTACTTC. The chain joins TRBV9 to TRBJ2-7; D gene ambiguous. The germline V and J ends were trimmed by 1 base and 3 bases, with 8 bases remaining between them. CDR3 size: 13 residues. Germline V gene sequence: CDR1 SGDLS, CDR2 YYNGEE. Full variable domain (rest looked up from reference TRBV9 and TRBJ2-7): DSGVTQTPKHLITATGQRVTLRCSPRSGDLSVYWYQQSLDQGLQFLIQYYNGEERAKGNILERFSAQQFPDLHSELNLSSLELGDSALYFCASSVSSLYEQYFGPGTRLTVT.

The chain couples TRBV7-9 to TRBJ1-2; 8 positions agree with TRBD1. The germline V gene encodes CDR1 SEHNR and CDR2 FQNEAQ (reference sequence). Losses at the gene ends were 5 bases for V and 3 bases for J; bases not matched to a gene: 5. CDR3 length equals 14 residues. CDR3 DNA: TGTGCCAGCAGCACCGGGACAGGTTACTATGGCTACACCTTC. Its translation is CASSTGTGYYGYTF.

V gene TRBV9 combines with J gene TRBJ2-1; 8 bases align to TRBD2. The CDR3 is 15 residues long. V lost 0 bases to trimming and J lost 6 bases; unmatched junction nucleotides: 5. Germline assignment: CDR1 SGDLS and CDR2 YYNGEE. CDR3 in DNA: TGTGCCAGCAGCGTAGCGGGAGGGCCGTTCAATGAGCAGTTCTTC. Its protein is CASSVAGGPFNEQFF.

The rearrangement links TRBV10-3 to TRBJ2-7; D gene ambiguous. CDR3 length: 13 residues. Germline CDR1 ENHRY, CDR2 SYGVKD. V was pared by 7 bases and J by 1 base, with 11 bases between. The CDR3 sequence is CAIINSLSYEQYF. The CDR3 nucleotides read TGTGCCATCATTAATAGCCTATCCTACGAGCAGTACTTC.

The rearrangement joins TRBV11-2 to TRBJ2-7; 8 positions agree with TRBD2. Germline V gene data show CDR1 as SGHAT and CDR2 as FQNNGV. CDR3 length: 18 amino acids. The V gene end was trimmed by 5 bases and the J gene end by 3 bases; junction bases not matched to a gene: 18. The chain's CDR3 is CASSRGPPLAGYNYEQYF. DNA for the CDR3: TGTGCCAGCAGCCGGGGACCGCCGCTAGCGGGTTACAACTACGAGCAGTACTTC.

This chain connects TRBV29-1 to TRBJ1-1, with D maybe TRBD1 (6 bases). Trimming pared 7 bases from V and 4 bases from J, leaving 13 bases between. The CDR3 has 12 amino acids. Germline V CDR1 and CDR2: SQVTM, ANQGSEA. This chain's CDR3 is CSGQTGGTEAFF. The DNA of the CDR3 is TGCAGCGGACAGACAGGCGGCACTGAAGCTTTCTTT.